The following is a TCR beta chain sequence with its context. This sample was included in a study of T cell changes during pregnancy in multiple sclerosis. Generated by immunoSEQ multiplex PCR, the TCRdb table keeps only in-frame clones and is missing some. Of 40,000 to 50,000 clones listed, 90% are singletons. The CDR3 covers 15 residues. Trimming took off 6 bases at V and 0 bases at J, with 12 bases between the two ends. Germline V gives CDR1 MNHEY, CDR2 SVGAGI. This material consisted of CD4+ T cells from peripheral blood mononuclear cells, taken before pregnancy. This TCR derives from a female donor with multiple sclerosis, enrolled in a pregnancy study. The chain joins TRBV6-5 to TRBJ1-5, with a possible D match to TRBD1 (6 bases). CDR3 loop: CASSPGQYSNQPQHF. The DNA of the CDR3 is TGTGCCAGCAGCCCCGGACAGTATAGCAATCAGCCCCAGCATTTT.